This TCR beta chain was recovered during a study of shared clonotypes between healthy human individuals. Of note for this clone: Its antigen is undetermined.

Per the authors' pipeline: Junction-only sequences without quality scores came from ImmunoSEQ, so filtering differed. Clones were read by immunoSEQ multiplex PCR, and TCRdb kept only the in-frame ones, dropping some. V and J calls and clone size come straight from that table; D and trimming were deduced from the DNA. The data hold about 1 million clones, with 75% observed a single time. Memory CD4+ cells were the fraction left after CD45RA+ naive selection. The CDR3 length is 14 residues. Germline values: CDR1 SEHNR, CDR2 FQNEAQ (reference sequence). Trimming cost V 5 bases and J 4 bases, with 14 bases left between them. Study conclusions and caveats: In general, naive subsets displayed greater estimated richness than memory subsets did.

This clonotype originated in a man in his late teens or twenties in good health. The J gene is TRBJ1-1, the V gene TRBV7-9, with D possibly matching TRBD1 (5 bases). The sequenced sample was memory CD4+ T cells sorted from blood. As to subset: CD45RA-negative fraction. CDR3 sequence reads: CASSPLGPGTEAFF. The CDR3 region has the DNA TGTGCCAGCAGCCCCCTGGGGCCCGGCACTGAAGCTTTCTTT.